This T cell receptor beta chain was sequenced in a study of T cell responses to AZD1222 COVID-19 vaccine. Germline CDR1 and CDR2: SSHAT and FNYEAQ (reference sequence). V lost 3 bases, J lost 0 bases, and 13 bases lay in between. The CDR3 consists of 16 residues. Sequencing was performed with immunoSEQ multiplex PCR; in TCRdb, only in-frame clones are kept and a portion is missing. The sample shows some 98,000 clones, about 88% of them seen only once. The genes are TRBV7-7 and TRBJ2-3; D gene ambiguous. The material sequenced was peripheral blood, taken 28 days after the second AZD1222 dose. This sequence was found in an adult who received the AZD1222 COVID-19 vaccine. The CDR3 protein is CASSFGFSSSTDTQYF. CDR3 coding DNA: TGTGCCAGCAGCTTCGGGTTCTCTTCTAGCACAGATACGCAGTATTTT. Full variable domain (remainder filled in from reference TRBV7-7 and TRBJ2-3): GAGVSQSPRYKVTKRGQDVTLRCDPISSHATLYWYQQALGQGPEFLTYFNYEAQPDKSGLPSDRFSAERPEGSISTLTIQRTEQRDSAMYRCASSFGFSSSTDTQYFGPGTRLTVL.